A single T cell receptor (beta chain) is shown here with its context. Researchers used genomic DNA as the template to profile TCR beta VDJ and CDR3. From the reads, TCRdb called clonotypes with MiXCR, one entry per CDR3 protein. The sample carries roughly 86,000 distinct CDR3 sequences, under 50% recorded once. Germline assignment: CDR1 SGDLS and CDR2 YYNGEE. V lost 4 bases and J lost 5, with 19 bases in between. The CDR3 covers 15 residues. This sample stems from a study of CD8+CD57+ T cells in acquired aplastic anemia. This clonotype was obtained from a human donor in good health, serving as a control. The chain combines TRBV9 with TRBJ2-7, with D perhaps TRBD1 or TRBD2 (6 bases each). Sequencing was done on a sample of sorted CD4+, CD8+, or CD8+CD57+ T cells (not recorded which) from PBMCs. For the CDR3, the DNA is TGTGCCAGCAGCCGCGCCGGGGGCAGGTTCGACGAGCAGTACTTC. Translating it yields CASSRAGGRFDEQYF.